The 9 T cell receptor beta chains listed next were all sequenced from one sample in a study of blood T cell repertoires in COVID-19. TCRdb's copy holds only in-frame clones and misses some; the assay was immunoSEQ multiplex PCR. In the table there are some 51,000 clones, approximately 90% of which are singletons. Sequencing used peripheral blood. These receptors came from a human donor with active COVID-19. The donor label of this sample is uncertain.

The chain combines TRBV14 with TRBJ2-7; 10 bases are a match to TRBD1. CDR1 and CDR2 from the germline V gene are SGHDN and FVKESK. V lost 5 bases and J lost 6; bases outside the gene matches: 1. The CDR3 consists of 12 residues. The CDR3 coding sequence is TGTGCCAGCAGCTGGACAGGGGGCGAGCAGTACTTC. It is translated as CASSWTGGEQYF.

In nucleotides, the CDR3 is TGTGCCTGTTCCGCAACTAATGAAAAACTGTTTTTT. Its protein product is CACSATNEKLFF. The gene calls are TRBV30 and TRBJ1-4; no reliable D call. Looked up from germline, CDR1 is GTSNPN and CDR2 is SVGIG (reference sequence). The V end was cut by 6 bases, the J end by 0 bases, with 5 bases between. CDR3 length: 12 amino acids.

CDR3 amino acids: CASAGTENQPQHF. As DNA, the CDR3 is TGTGCCAGTGCCGGGACAGAGAATCAGCCCCAGCATTTT. V is TRBV6-4 and J is TRBJ1-5; 7 bases match TRBD1. The CDR3 consists of 13 residues. The junction had 6 bases not matched to a gene; V was cut back by 9 bases and J by 4 bases. Germline V CDR1 and CDR2: MRHNA, SNTAGT.

The rearrangement links TRBV4-3 to TRBJ2-5; possible D gene TRBD2, 5 bases. The CDR3 spans 15 residues. V was cut by 1 base and J by 2 bases, with 11 bases left in between. CDR1 is LGHNA and CDR2 is YSLEER in the germline V gene. The CDR3, as DNA: TGCGCCAGCAGCCAAGGTCTAGCCGGTCAAGAGACCCAGTACTTC. It is translated as CASSQGLAGQETQYF.

This chain links TRBV7-3 with TRBJ2-3; D call uncertain. The CDR3 loop spans 15 amino acids. CDR1 is SGHTA and CDR2 is FQGTGA in the germline V gene. The V end was cut by 2 bases, the J end by 6 bases, with 15 bases between. The CDR3 is CASSLSPAEHDTQYF. CDR3 sequence (DNA): TGTGCCAGCAGCTTATCACCCGCGGAACATGATACGCAGTATTTT.

This sequence joins TRBV9 and TRBJ1-3; D gene uncertain. In germline, CDR1 is SGDLS, CDR2 YYNGEE. Trimming took 3 bases from V and 3 from J, leaving 10 bases between them. The CDR3 runs to 14 residues. CDR3 loop: CASSAKRSGNTIYF. The CDR3 bases are TGTGCCAGCAGCGCCAAGAGGAGTGGAAACACCATATATTTT.

CDR3 bases: TGTGCCAGCAGTGAATCGCCGGTCCCCCAGGCCTCCTACGAGCAGTACGTC. Translation: CASSESPVPQASYEQYV. The chain carries TRBV6-1 and TRBJ2-7; D gene unclear. Germline values: CDR1 MNHNS, CDR2 SASEGT. V lost 2 bases to trimming and J lost 0 bases, with 17 bases between them. This CDR3 comprises 17 residues.

V is TRBV5-1 and J is TRBJ2-1; 8 nucleotides align to TRBD1. V dropped 0 bases and J dropped 4; count of bases not matched to a gene: 3. This CDR3 is 15 amino acids long. Germline CDR1 SGHRS, CDR2 YFSETQ. The CDR3 DNA follows: TGCGCCAGCAGCTTGGGAACAGGGGGTTACAATGAGCAGTTCTTC. It specifies CASSLGTGGYNEQFF. Drawing the rest from reference TRBV5-1 and TRBJ2-1, the complete variable domain is KAGVTQTPRYLIKTRGQQVTLSCSPISGHRSVSWYQQTPGQGLQFLFEYFSETQRNKGNFPGRFSGRQFSNSRSEMNVSTLELGDSALYLCASSLGTGGYNEQFFGPGTRLTVL.

This chain links TRBV11-2 with TRBJ2-1; D is unresolved. The CDR3 loop spans 14 amino acids. Germline V gene sequence: CDR1 SGHAT, CDR2 FQNNGV. The V end lost 6 bases, the J end lost 4 bases, and 13 bases lay between the germline ends. The CDR3 nucleotides read TGTGCCAGCAGGAACTTTGAGGAGTACAATGAGCAGTTCTTC. Its translation is CASRNFEEYNEQFF. Looking up the rest from reference TRBV11-2 and TRBJ2-1 gives the full variable domain: EAGVAQSPRYKIIEKRQSVAFWCNPISGHATLYWYQQILGQGPKLLIQFQNNGVVDDSQLPKDRFSAERLKGVDSTLKIQPAKLEDSAVYLCASRNFEEYNEQFFGPGTRLTVL.